Following are 18 T cell receptor beta chains from one sample sequenced in a study of OX40 agonist ivuxolimab in advanced cancers. TCRdb keeps only in-frame clones here, not all; method: immunoSEQ multiplex PCR. Among over 50,000 clones listed, approximately 83% were seen once. Sample: CD4+ or CD8+ T cells sorted from blood, taken in a trial of the OX40 agonist ivuxolimab. These receptors came from an adult with an advanced solid tumor such as melanoma, head and neck, liver or kidney cancer.

CDR3 region: CASSLGGLQEQFF. The CDR3 nucleotides read TGCGCCAGCAGCTTGGGGGGACTTCAAGAGCAGTTCTTC. The chain has TRBV5-1 and TRBJ2-1, with D possibly TRBD2 on 6 matching bases. V was clipped by 0 bases and J by 10 bases, with 11 bases between them. The CDR3 has 13 residues. From germline, CDR1 is SGHRS and CDR2 YFSETQ.

This clone was seen a few times. The chain couples TRBV2 to TRBJ1-2; possibly TRBD1 for D (6 bases). Trimming took off 5 bases at V and 4 bases at J, with 20 bases between the two ends. The germline CDR1 and CDR2 sequences are SNHLY and FYNNEI. CDR3 length: 16 residues. The CDR3 coding sequence is TGTGCCAGCAGTCCTCTCCAATCACAGGGAATCTATGGCTACACCTTC. Translation gives CASSPLQSQGIYGYTF. Variable domain in full (rest from reference TRBV2 and TRBJ1-2): EPEVTQTPSHQVTQMGQEVILRCVPISNHLYFYWYRQILGQKVEFLVSFYNNEISEKSEIFDDQFSVERPDGSNFTLKIRSTKLEDSAMYFCASSPLQSQGIYGYTFGSGTRLTVV.

CDR3 region: CASEDGLAGLGANVLTF. The CDR3 coding sequence is TGTGCCAGCGAAGACGGACTAGCGGGGCTGGGGGCCAACGTCCTGACTTTC. V usage is TRBV5-4 and J usage is TRBJ2-6, with TRBD2 matching over 12 bases. Germline lookup yields CDR1 SGHNT and CDR2 YYREEE (reference sequence). J was trimmed by 4 bases and V by 7 bases; bases with no gene match: 9. The CDR3 runs 17 residues.

This chain uses TRBV18 with TRBJ1-3; D is uncertain. V shed 2 bases and J shed 0 bases, with 8 bases lying between them. Germline CDR1 is KGHSH and CDR2 is LQKENI. The CDR3 length is 15 residues. CDR3 in amino acids: CASSPISDSGNTIYF. In DNA form, the CDR3 reads TGTGCCAGCTCACCAATTTCGGACTCTGGAAACACCATATATTTT.

This clone appeared a few times. This chain connects TRBV7-9 to TRBJ1-1; D call uncertain. The CDR3 extends over 13 amino acids. V was clipped by 4 bases and J by 10 bases, with 16 bases between them. Germline V CDR1 and CDR2: SEHNR, FQNEAQ (reference sequence). The CDR3 DNA sequence: TGTGCCAGCAGCTCCCAAGCGGGAATCGGAGCTTTCTTT. It codes for CASSSQAGIGAFF. The entire variable domain, with the rest obtained from reference TRBV7-9 and TRBJ1-1, is as follows: DTGVSQNPRHKITKRGQNVTFRCDPISEHNRLYWYRQTLGQGPEFLTYFQNEAQLEKSRLLSDRFSAERPKGSFSTLEIQRTEQGDSAMYLCASSSQAGIGAFFGQGTRLTVV.

This chain connects TRBV7-2 to TRBJ1-4; D remains unclear. V was cut by 3 bases and J by 8 bases, with 7 bases left in between. The germline CDR1 and CDR2 sequences are SGHTA and FQGNSA. The CDR3 is made up of 12 amino acids. Written as DNA, the CDR3 is TGTGCCAGCAGCTTGGGAGGAGAAAAACTGTTTTTT. Encoded protein: CASSLGGEKLFF.

The V call is TRBV5-1, the J call TRBJ2-3, with TRBD1 matching 12 bases. The length of the CDR3 is 20 residues. Germline CDR1 SGHRS, CDR2 YFSETQ. Losses at the gene ends were 0 bases for V and 2 bases for J; bases not matched to a gene: 13. As DNA, the CDR3 is TGCGCCAGCAGCTTGGAAAACTACCGGGACAGGGGGCGTCTCACAGATACGCAGTATTTT. It translates to CASSLENYRDRGRLTDTQYF.

The count of this clone is one. The chain joins TRBV6-5 to TRBJ1-2; D is ambiguous. The V gene lost 2 bases and the J gene lost 4 bases, with 14 bases spanning the gap. The CDR3 sequence is 15 residues long. Germline-derived CDR1 and CDR2 are MNHEY and SVGAGI. As DNA, the CDR3 is TGTGCCAGCAGTTACGAGACACTGACGGGCTATGGCTACACCTTC. This gives the protein CASSYETLTGYGYTF.

This sequence joins TRBV5-1 and TRBJ2-1, with D hard to call. This CDR3 is built from 18 residues. Trimming removed 0 bases from V and 0 bases from J, with 16 bases in between. Germline assignment: CDR1 SGHRS and CDR2 YFSETQ. The CDR3 region is CASSLDGAPLSSYNEQFF. DNA for the CDR3: TGCGCCAGCAGCTTGGATGGAGCCCCACTTAGCTCCTACAATGAGCAGTTCTTC.

The chain joins TRBV5-1 to TRBJ1-4; D remains unclear. The CDR3 sequence is 15 residues long. Between the trimmed V and J ends, which lost 0 bases and 0 bases, there was a span of 6 bases. CDR1 and CDR2 (germline): SGHRS, YFSETQ. The CDR3 is CASSLVGTTNEKLFF. The CDR3 DNA follows: TGCGCCAGCAGCTTGGTTGGAACAACTAATGAAAAACTGTTTTTT.

V and J are TRBV5-5 and TRBJ2-5; 7 nucleotides match TRBD2. The CDR3 runs to 14 residues. Unmatched junction bases numbered 8, after V lost 4 bases and J lost 5 bases. Germline V gene data show CDR1 as SGHKS and CDR2 as YYEKEE (reference sequence). The CDR3 bases are TGTGCCAGCAGCGCCGGGACTACCCGGGAGACCCAGTACTTC. Its translation: CASSAGTTRETQYF.

The chain is built from TRBV5-1 and TRBJ2-3, with 12 bases lining up with TRBD2. With V trimmed by 4 bases and J by 4 bases, 10 bases remained unmatched. CDR1 and CDR2 from the germline V gene are SGHRS and YFSETQ. This CDR3 is built from 17 residues. This chain's CDR3 is CASSAGTSGSLPDTQYF. For the CDR3, the DNA is TGCGCCAGCAGCGCCGGGACTAGCGGGTCGTTGCCAGATACGCAGTATTTT.

The chain joins TRBV6-1 to TRBJ1-2; D might be TRBD1 (5 bases). Trimming shortened V by 1 base and J by 7 bases, and 13 bases separated the two germline ends. CDR3 length: 14 residues. The germline V gene encodes CDR1 MNHNS and CDR2 SASEGT. This chain's CDR3 is CASSEGVGPAGYTF. The CDR3 region has the DNA TGTGCCAGCAGTGAAGGGGTGGGGCCCGCTGGCTACACCTTC.

This chain uses TRBV9 with TRBJ2-5; 10 positions agree with TRBD1. Germline V gives CDR1 SGDLS, CDR2 YYNGEE. Trimming took 2 bases from V and 8 from J; bases not matched to a gene: 6. The CDR3 spans 14 residues. The CDR3 DNA follows: TGTGCCAGCAGCGTCGCCGGGACAGGGGACACCCAGTACTTC. Protein: CASSVAGTGDTQYF.

The chain employs TRBV6-1 and TRBJ1-2; D might be TRBD1 (6 bases). The CDR3 loop spans 11 amino acids. The germline CDR1 and CDR2 sequences are MNHNS and SASEGT. The ends were cut back, 7 bases at V and 4 bases at J, with 7 bases in the middle. CDR3 in amino acids: CASTGAYGYTF. The CDR3 DNA follows: TGTGCCAGCACAGGGGCCTATGGCTACACCTTC.

This clone was seen just once. The chain carries TRBV5-6 and TRBJ2-1; 8 bases align to TRBD1. Looked up from germline, CDR1 is SGHDT and CDR2 is YYEEEE. The junction had 8 bases not matched to a gene; V was cut back by 4 bases and J by 2 bases. The CDR3 is 16 amino acids. CDR3 region: CASSLMGGQAYNEQFF. CDR3 DNA: TGTGCCAGCAGCCTGATGGGGGGACAGGCCTACAATGAGCAGTTCTTC.

J is TRBJ1-1 and V is TRBV5-1; D uncertain. V dropped 5 bases and J dropped 2 bases, with 7 bases sitting between them. The CDR3 extends over 12 amino acids. Germline values: CDR1 SGHRS, CDR2 YFSETQ. The CDR3 DNA follows: TGCGCCAGCAGTGTCGGTAACACTGAAGCTTTCTTT. Translated, it gives CASSVGNTEAFF.

The chain employs TRBV6-5 and TRBJ1-2; D call uncertain. The CDR3 runs 13 residues. The germline CDR1 and CDR2 sequences are MNHEY and SVGAGI. Trimming pared 2 bases from V and 2 bases from J, leaving 6 bases between. The CDR3 region is CASSYNSNYGYTF. For the CDR3, the DNA is TGTGCCAGCAGTTACAACTCCAACTATGGCTACACCTTC.